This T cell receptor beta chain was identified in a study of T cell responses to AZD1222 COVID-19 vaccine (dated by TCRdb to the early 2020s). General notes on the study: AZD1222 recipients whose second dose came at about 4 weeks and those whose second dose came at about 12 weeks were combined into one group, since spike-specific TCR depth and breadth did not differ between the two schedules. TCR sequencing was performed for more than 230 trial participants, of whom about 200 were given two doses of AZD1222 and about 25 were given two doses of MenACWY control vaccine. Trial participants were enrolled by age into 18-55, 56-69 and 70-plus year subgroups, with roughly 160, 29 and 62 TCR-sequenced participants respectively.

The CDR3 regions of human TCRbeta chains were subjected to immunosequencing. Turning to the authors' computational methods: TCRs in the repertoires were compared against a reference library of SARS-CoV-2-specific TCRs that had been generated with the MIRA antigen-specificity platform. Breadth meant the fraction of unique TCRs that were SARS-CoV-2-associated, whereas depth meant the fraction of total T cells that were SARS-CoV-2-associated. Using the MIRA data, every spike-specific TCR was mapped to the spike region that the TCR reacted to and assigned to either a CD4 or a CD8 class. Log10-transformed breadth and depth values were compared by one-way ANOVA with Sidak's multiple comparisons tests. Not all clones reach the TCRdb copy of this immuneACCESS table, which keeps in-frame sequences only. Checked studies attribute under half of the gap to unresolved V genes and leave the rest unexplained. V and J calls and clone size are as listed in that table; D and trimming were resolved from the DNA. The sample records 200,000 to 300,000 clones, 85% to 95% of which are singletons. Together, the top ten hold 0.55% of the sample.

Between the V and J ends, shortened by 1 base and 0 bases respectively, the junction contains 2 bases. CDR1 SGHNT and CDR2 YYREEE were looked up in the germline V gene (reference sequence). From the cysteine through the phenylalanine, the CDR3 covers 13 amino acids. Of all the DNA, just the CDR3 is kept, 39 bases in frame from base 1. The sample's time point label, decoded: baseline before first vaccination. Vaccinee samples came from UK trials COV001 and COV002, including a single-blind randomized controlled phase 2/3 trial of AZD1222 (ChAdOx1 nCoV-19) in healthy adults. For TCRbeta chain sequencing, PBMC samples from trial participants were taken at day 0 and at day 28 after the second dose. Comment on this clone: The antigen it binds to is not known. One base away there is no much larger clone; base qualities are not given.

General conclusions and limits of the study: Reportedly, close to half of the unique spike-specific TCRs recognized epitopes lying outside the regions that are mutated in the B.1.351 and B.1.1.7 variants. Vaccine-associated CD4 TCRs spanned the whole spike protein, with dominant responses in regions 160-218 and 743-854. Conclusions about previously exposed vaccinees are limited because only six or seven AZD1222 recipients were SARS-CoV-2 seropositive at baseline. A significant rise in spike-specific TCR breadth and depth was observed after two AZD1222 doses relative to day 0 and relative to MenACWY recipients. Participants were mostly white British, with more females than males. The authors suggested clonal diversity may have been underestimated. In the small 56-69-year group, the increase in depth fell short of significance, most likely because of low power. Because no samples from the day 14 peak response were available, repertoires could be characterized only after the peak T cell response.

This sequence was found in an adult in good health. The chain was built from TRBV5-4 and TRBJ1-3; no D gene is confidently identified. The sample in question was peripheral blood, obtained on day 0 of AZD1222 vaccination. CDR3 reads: CASSLTSGNTIYF. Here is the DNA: TGTGCCAGCAGCTTGACCTCTGGAAACACCATATATTTT. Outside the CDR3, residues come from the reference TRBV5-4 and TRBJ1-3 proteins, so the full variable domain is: ETGVTQSPTHLIKTRGQQVTLRCSSQSGHNTVSWYQQALGQGPQFIFQYYREEENGRGNFPPRFSGLQFPNYSSELNVNALELDDSALYLCASSLTSGNTIYFGEGSWLTVV.